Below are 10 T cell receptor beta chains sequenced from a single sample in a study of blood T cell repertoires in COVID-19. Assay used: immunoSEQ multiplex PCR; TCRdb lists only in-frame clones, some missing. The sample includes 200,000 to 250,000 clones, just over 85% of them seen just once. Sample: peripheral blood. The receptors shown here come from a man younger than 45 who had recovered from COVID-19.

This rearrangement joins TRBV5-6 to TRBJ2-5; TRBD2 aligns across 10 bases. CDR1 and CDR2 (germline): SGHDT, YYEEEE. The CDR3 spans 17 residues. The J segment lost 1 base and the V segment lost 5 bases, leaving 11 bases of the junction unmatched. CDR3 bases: TGTGCCAGCAGTACGATTCTAGCGGGGGACCGCCAAGAGACCCAGTACTTC. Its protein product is CASSTILAGDRQETQYF.

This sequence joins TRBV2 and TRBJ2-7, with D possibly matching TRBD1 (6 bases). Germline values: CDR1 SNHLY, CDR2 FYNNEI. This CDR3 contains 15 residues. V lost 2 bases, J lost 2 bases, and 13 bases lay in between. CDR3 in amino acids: CASSETGTLPYEQYF. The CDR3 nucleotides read TGTGCCAGCAGTGAAACGGGGACATTACCCTACGAGCAGTACTTC.

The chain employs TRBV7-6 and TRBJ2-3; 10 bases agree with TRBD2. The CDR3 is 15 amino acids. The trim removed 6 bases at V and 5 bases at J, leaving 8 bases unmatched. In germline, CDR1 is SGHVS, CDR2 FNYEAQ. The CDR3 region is CASRLSGGGVDTQYF. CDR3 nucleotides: TGTGCCAGCAGATTAAGCGGGGGGGGCGTAGATACGCAGTATTTT.

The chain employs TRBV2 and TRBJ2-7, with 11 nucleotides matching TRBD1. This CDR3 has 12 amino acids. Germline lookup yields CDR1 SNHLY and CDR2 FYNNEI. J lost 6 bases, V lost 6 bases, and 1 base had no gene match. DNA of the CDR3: TGTGCCAGCAGCGGACAGGGGGCCGAGCAGTACTTC. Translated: CASSGQGAEQYF.

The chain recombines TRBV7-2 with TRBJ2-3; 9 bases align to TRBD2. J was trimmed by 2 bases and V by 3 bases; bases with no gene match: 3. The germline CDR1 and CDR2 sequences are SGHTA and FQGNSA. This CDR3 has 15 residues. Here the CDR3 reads CASSFSSGDTDTQYF. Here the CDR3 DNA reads TGTGCCAGCAGCTTTTCTAGCGGGGACACAGATACGCAGTATTTT.

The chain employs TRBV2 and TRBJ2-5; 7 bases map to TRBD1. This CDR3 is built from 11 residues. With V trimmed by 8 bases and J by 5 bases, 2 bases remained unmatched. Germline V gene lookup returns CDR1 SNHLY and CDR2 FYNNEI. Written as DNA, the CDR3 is TGTGCCAGCCGGGGACAGGAGACCCAGTACTTC. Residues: CASRGQETQYF.

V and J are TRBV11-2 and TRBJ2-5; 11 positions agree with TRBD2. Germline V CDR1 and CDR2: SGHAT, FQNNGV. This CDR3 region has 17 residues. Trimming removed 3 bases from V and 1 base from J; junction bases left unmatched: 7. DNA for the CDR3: TGTGCCAGCAGCTTCAGGCTTGGGACTAGCGGCCAAGAGACCCAGTACTTC. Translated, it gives CASSFRLGTSGQETQYF.

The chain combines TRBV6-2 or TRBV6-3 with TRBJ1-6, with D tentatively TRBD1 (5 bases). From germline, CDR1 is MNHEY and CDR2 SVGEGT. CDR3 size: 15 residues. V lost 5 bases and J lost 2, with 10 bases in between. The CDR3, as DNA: TGTGCCAGCAGTCCCAGGGCCCCCTATAATTCACCCCTCCACTTT. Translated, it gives CASSPRAPYNSPLHF.

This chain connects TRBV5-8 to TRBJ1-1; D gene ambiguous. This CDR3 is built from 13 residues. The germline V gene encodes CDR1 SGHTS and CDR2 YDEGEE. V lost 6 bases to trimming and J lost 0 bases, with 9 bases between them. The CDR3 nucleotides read TGTGCCAGCACCTCAGCGATGAACACTGAAGCTTTCTTT. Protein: CASTSAMNTEAFF.

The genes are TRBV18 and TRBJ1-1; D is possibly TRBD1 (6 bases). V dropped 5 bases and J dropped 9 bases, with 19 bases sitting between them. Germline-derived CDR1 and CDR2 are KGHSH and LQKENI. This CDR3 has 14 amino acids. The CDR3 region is CASSTNLPGQKAFF. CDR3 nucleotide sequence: TGTGCCAGCTCAACGAACTTACCGGGACAAAAAGCTTTCTTT. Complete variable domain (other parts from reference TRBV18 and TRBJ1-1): NAGVMQNPRHLVRRRGQEARLRCSPMKGHSHVYWYRQLPEEGLKFMVYLQKENIIDESGMPKERFSAEFPKEGPSILRIQQVVRGDSAAYFCASSTNLPGQKAFFGQGTRLTVV.